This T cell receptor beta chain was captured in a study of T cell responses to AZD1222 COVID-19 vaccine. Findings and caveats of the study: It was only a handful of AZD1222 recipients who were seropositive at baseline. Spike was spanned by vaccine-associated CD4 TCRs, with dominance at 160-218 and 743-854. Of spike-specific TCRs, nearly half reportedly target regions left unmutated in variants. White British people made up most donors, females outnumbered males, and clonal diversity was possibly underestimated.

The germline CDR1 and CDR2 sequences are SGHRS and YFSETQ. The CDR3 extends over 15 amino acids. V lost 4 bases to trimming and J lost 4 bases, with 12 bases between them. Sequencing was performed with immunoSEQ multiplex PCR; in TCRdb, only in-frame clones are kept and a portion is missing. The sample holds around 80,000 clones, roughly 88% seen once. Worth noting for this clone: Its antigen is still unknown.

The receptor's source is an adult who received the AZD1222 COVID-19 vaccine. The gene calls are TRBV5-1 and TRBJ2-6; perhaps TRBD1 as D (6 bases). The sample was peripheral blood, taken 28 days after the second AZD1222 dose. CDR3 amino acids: CASSPGDPGANVLTF. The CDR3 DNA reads TGCGCCAGCAGCCCAGGGGATCCCGGGGCCAACGTCCTGACTTTC.